This TCR beta chain came from a study of STAT5B mutations in CD4+ large granular lymphocyte leukemia. Findings and caveats of the study: Without putative leukemic clones, patient CD4-sorted repertoires remained more clonal than healthy CD4+ repertoires.

A remark on this clone: Its antigen is unknown.

This was a survey-level run. The table came from immunoSEQ multiplex PCR; TCRdb's copy has only in-frame clones and leaves some out. The sample yields tens of thousands of clones, more than 65% seen once. The source material was CD4+ T cells from blood buffy coats. The TCR originated in a human donor in good health.

The CDR3, as DNA: TGTGCCAGCAGCTTAGGGACTAGCGGCCAAGAGACCCAGTACTTC. It specifies CASSLGTSGQETQYF. The chain couples TRBV7-3 to TRBJ2-5; 11 nucleotides agree with TRBD2. Germline lookup yields CDR1 SGHTA and CDR2 FQGTGA. J lost 1 base, V lost 2 bases, and 0 bases had no gene match. CDR3 size: 15 residues.